This paragraph covers one TCR beta chain sequence. The target of this receptor is not known. No per-base quality is available; no much larger clone lies one base away. Library method: the immunoSEQ multiplex PCR assay. To provide template for TCR sequencing, every sample had RNA extracted and reverse transcribed into cDNA. SuperScript III was used to make first-strand cDNA, primed with a 2:1 mix of oligo-dT and random hexamers. A synthetic immune receptor repertoire was used to assess amplification bias, and residual bias was removed computationally. Per the original workflow: Raw reads were preprocessed to remove errors, and CDR3 was defined according to IMGT conventions as the region from the conserved cysteine to phenylalanine. Clonality was computed by normalizing Shannon entropy by log2 of the number of productive unique TCRs and subtracting the result from 1. CD4 or CD8 identity of scalp clones was inferred by cross-referencing scalp TCRbeta sequences with sorted blood CD4 and CD8 repertoires. This immuneACCESS table, as held by TCRdb, lists in-frame sequences with V and J called but not all clones. Of the missing ones, under half trace to an unresolved V gene in checked studies; the others have no known cause. V, J and clone size reflect that table, while D and trimming were determined from the DNA. For this sample the table gives about 110,000 clones, of which approximately 63% were detected only once. The ten top clones hold 20% to 25% of the sample.

The sample belongs to a study of CD8+ T cells in alopecia areata (dated by TCRdb to the late 2010s). With regard to the full study: High-throughput TCRbeta sequencing was used to examine T cell clonal expansion in alopecia areata in both the C3H/HeJ mouse model and human patients. TCRbeta CDR3 regions were amplified by immunoSEQ multiplex PCR with 35 Vbeta forward and 13 Jbeta reverse primers. RNA was obtained with the PAXgene miRNA kit for fixed scalp, the miRNeasy kit for PBMCs, and the RNeasy kit for mouse skin. Scalp clonality was compared among normal scalp (n=4), patchy alopecia areata scalp (n=8), and alopecia totalis/universalis scalp (n=8). In humans, TCRbeta sequencing was performed on scalp tissue and on sorted CD4+ and CD8+ peripheral blood T cells from healthy controls and from patients with patchy or totalis/universalis alopecia areata. Study-wide conclusions, independent of this receptor: Compared with normal scalp, lesional scalp had higher clonality and more expanded CD8+ clones, particularly in alopecia totalis/universalis, a pattern that suggests antigenic drive. Compared with mice, TCR sequences shared between patients were less clear, possibly partly because of HLA diversity across the patient population. Unlike mouse skin, where gammadelta T cells dominate, normal human skin contains resident alphabeta T cells that get sequenced too, which complicates analysis of the scalp TCR repertoire.

The trim is 2 bases for V and 8 bases for J, with a gap of 18 bases between the germline ends. The germline V gene provides CDR1 SGHDN and CDR2 FVKESK. The CDR3 spans 15 residues, from the cysteine through the phenylalanine. The CDR3 DNA has 45 bases and is translated from base 1. PBMCs were isolated by density centrifugation and stained for CD3, CD4 and CD8, after which CD4+ and CD8+ T cells were sorted on a FACSAria. Scalp biopsies and blood samples were obtained from unaffected controls. The sequenced sample was CD8+ T cells sorted from blood. The chain couples TRBV14 to TRBJ1-1; a tentative D match to TRBD1 spans 5 bases. The receptor was derived from a human donor in good health. CDR3 loop: CASSQSRALATEAFF. The DNA is as follows: TGTGCCAGCAGCCAAAGCAGGGCCTTAGCCACCGAAGCTTTCTTT.